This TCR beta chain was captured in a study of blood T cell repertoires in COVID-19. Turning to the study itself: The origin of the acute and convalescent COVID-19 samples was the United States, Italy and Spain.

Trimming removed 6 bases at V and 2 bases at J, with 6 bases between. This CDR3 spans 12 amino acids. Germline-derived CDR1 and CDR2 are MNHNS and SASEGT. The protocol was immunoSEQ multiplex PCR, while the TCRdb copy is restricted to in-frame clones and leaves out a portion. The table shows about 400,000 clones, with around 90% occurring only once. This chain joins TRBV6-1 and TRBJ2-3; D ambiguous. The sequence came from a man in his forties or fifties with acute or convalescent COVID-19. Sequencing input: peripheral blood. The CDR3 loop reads CASRLSTDTQYF. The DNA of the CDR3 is TGTGCCAGCAGACTCTCCACAGATACGCAGTATTTT.